This T cell receptor (beta chain) was sequenced for a study of blood T cell repertoires in COVID-19. Study-wide background: Sample material is recorded as cDNA or gDNA derived from T cells, B-cell-depleted T cells, or PBMCs.

In the original processing: Amplification from reference gene primers served as the basis for estimated nucleated cell counts. Data came from immunoSEQ multiplex PCR; TCRdb stores just in-frame clones and leaves some out. Clonal size and the V and J genes are those of that table, whereas D and trimming came from the DNA. The table lists roughly 180,000 clones, around nine tenths of them singletons. The clonotype was recovered from a man between 65 and 85 years old with active or convalescent COVID-19. Sequenced: peripheral blood.

Here the CDR3 DNA reads TGTGCCAGCAGAAGGGGACAGACCAGCAATCAGCCCCAGCATTTT. It encodes CASRRGQTSNQPQHF. The chain is built from TRBV28 and TRBJ1-5; 7 bases are a match to TRBD1. Losses at the gene ends were 6 bases for V and 1 base for J; bases not matched to a gene: 6. Per the germline V gene, CDR1 is MDHEN and CDR2 is SYDVKM. CDR3 length: 15 residues. Together with reference TRBV28 and TRBJ1-5, the CDR3 gives the full variable domain: DVKVTQSSRYLVKRTGEKVFLECVQDMDHENMFWYRQDPGLGLRLIYFSYDVKMKEKGDIPEGYSVSREKKERFSLILESASTNQTSMYLCASRRGQTSNQPQHFGDGTRLSIL.